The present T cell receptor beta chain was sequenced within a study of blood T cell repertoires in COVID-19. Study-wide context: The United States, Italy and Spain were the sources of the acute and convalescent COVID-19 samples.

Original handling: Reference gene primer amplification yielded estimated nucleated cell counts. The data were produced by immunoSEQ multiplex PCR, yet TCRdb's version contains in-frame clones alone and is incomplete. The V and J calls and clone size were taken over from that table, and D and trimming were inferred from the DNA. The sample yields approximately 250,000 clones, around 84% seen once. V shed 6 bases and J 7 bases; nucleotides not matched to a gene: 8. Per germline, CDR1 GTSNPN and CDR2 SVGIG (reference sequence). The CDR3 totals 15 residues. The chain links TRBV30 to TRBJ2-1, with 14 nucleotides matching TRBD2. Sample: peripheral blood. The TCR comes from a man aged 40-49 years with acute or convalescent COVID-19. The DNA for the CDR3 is TGTGCCTGTCCTCGGACTAGCGGGGGGCCAAATGAGCAGTTCTTC. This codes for CACPRTSGGPNEQFF.